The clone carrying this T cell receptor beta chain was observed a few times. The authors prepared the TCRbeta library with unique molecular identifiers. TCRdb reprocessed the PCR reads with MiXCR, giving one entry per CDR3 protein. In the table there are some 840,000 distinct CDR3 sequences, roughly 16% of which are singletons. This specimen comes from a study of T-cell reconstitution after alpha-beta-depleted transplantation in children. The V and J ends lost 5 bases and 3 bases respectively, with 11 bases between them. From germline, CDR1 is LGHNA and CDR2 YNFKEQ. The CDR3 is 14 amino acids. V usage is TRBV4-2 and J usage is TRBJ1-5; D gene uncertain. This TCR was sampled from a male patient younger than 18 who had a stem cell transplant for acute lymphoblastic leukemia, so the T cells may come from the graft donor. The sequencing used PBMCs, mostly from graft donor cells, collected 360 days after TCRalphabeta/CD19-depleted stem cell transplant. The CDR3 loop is CASSNGKHNQPQHF. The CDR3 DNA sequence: TGTGCCAGCAGCAACGGCAAGCACAATCAGCCCCAGCATTTT.